The 31 T cell receptor delta chains given below trace back to one sample, sequenced in a study of gamma-delta T cells after stem cell transplantation. TCRdb redid the clone calls on the RT-PCR reads with CATT. This table has 2,500 to 3,000 delta-chain clones, roughly 2.5% appearing once. The sequencing input was gamma-delta T cells. The receptors derive from a human donor. It is not recorded whose cells these are; they may come from a transplant donor.

This clone has more than one count but fewer than ten. One base away lies a much larger clone, so this may be a sequencing read error. Different DNA sequences within this sample yield the same CDR3. V is TRDV2 and J is TRDJ1, with TRDD3 matching over 12 bases. CDR1 is GEAIGNYY and CDR2 is EKD in the germline V gene. CDR3 length: 14 amino acids. CDR3 nucleotide sequence: TGCGCCTGCGATCGTCTGGGGGATACGTATAAACTCATCTTT. This gives the protein CACDRLGDTYKLIF.

With respect to this clone: The junction departs from the called germline gene at one end, perhaps through a read error. The CDR3 DNA follows: TGTGCCTGTGATCCCGTGGGGGAGACCGGTAAACTCATCTTT. Its translation: CACDPVGETGKLIF. The gene calls are TRDV2 and TRDJ1, with 7 nucleotides matching TRDD3. Germline V gives CDR1 GEAIGNYY, CDR2 EKD. This CDR3 spans 14 amino acids.

This clone was counted between two and nine times. TCRdb records a much larger clone's protein for this DNA, with a difference at residue 14 that likely arises from a read error; the protein given is the translation of the DNA. The genes are TRDV2 and TRDJ1; tentatively, D is TRDD3 (5 bases). Germline V gives CDR1 GEAIGNYY, CDR2 EKD. The ends were cut back, 1 base at V and 3 bases at J, with 35 bases in the middle. The CDR3 is made up of 22 amino acids. CDR3 in amino acids: CACDTMLSRPDAGNTQSDKLIF. DNA of the CDR3: TGTGCCTGTGACACGATGCTGTCACGGCCTGACGCTGGGAATACGCAGTCCGATAAACTCATCTTT.

The rearrangement links TRDV2 to TRDJ1; 13 nucleotides match TRDD3. Germline V gene data show CDR1 as GEAIGNYY and CDR2 as EKD. The CDR3 spans 16 residues. J was trimmed by 5 bases and V by 3 bases; bases with no gene match: 8. DNA for the CDR3: TGTGCCTGTGACGCCGTACTGGGGGATACGCGGGATAAACTCATCTTT. It yields the protein CACDAVLGDTRDKLIF.

Relative to its sample, this clone is large. At the DNA level, this CDR3 is encoded by other sequences in the same sample as well. CDR3 loop: CACDTVGFNTDKLIF. The CDR3, as DNA: TGTGCCTGTGACACCGTGGGGTTCAACACCGATAAACTCATCTTT. This chain connects TRDV2 to TRDJ1; perhaps TRDD3 as D (5 bases). The CDR3 covers 15 residues. The V end was cut by 0 bases, the J end by 0 bases, with 10 bases between. From germline, CDR1 is GEAIGNYY and CDR2 EKD.

A word on this clone: A read error is the likely source, as a far larger clone sits one nucleotide away. This sample also contains other DNA sequences that code for the same CDR3. The chain combines TRDV2 with TRDJ1; TRDD3 might be the D (5 bases). The length of the CDR3 is 17 residues. Per the germline V gene, CDR1 is GEAIGNYY and CDR2 is EKD. CDR3 coding DNA: TGTGCCTGTGACACCGTTGGGGTCGGATTATACACCGACAAACTCATCTTT. Protein: CACDTVGVGLYTDKLIF.

As to this clone: A read error is likely here: a far larger clone is one base away. Other nucleotide sequences from this sample produce the same CDR3. The V and J genes are TRDV2 and TRDJ1; 9 positions agree with TRDD3. The CDR3 is made up of 17 amino acids. The germline CDR1 and CDR2 sequences are GEAIGNYY and EKD. The DNA for the CDR3 is TGTGCCTGTGACACAGTGGGGGATATAAGGTCCACCGACAAACTCATCTTT. It yields the protein CACDTVGDIRSTDKLIF.

This clone showed up many times. A read error is likely here: a far larger clone is one base away. Within the sample, other DNA sequences also encode this same CDR3. The V call is TRDV2, the J call TRDJ1; a possible D gene is TRDD3 (6 bases). Germline CDR1 and CDR2: GEAIGNYY and EKD. The V and J ends lost 1 base and 2 bases respectively, with 19 bases between them. The CDR3 has 17 amino acids. CDR3 loop: CACDTVGAPVVTDKLIF. The DNA for the CDR3 is TGTGCCTGTGACACAGTGGGGGCTCCAGTTGTGACCGATAAACTCATCTTT.

On this clone itself: This likely came from a read error, as a far larger clone is one base away. In DNA, the CDR3 is TGTGCCTGTGACACGCCACGCGGAACTGGGGGATACGCTGGCGGGGGACGCTACACCGATAAACTCATCTTT. Protein sequence: CACDTPRGTGGYAGGGRYTDKLIF. The chain uses TRDV2 and TRDJ1; 13 bases align to TRDD3. The CDR3 runs 24 residues. Per the germline V gene, CDR1 is GEAIGNYY and CDR2 is EKD. V was pared by 1 base and J by 0 bases, with 25 bases of the junction left unmatched.

By sample fraction, this clone is hyperexpanded (1% or more). Other DNA sequences of this sample code for an identical CDR3. The chain carries TRDV2 and TRDJ3; 11 bases fit TRDD3. The CDR3 is 18 residues long. The V segment lost 2 bases and the J segment 2 bases; nucleotides outside the gene matches: 4. The germline gives CDR1 GEAIGNYY, CDR2 EKD. CDR3 in DNA: TGTGCCTGTGACATACTGGGGGATAGTACCTGGGACACCCGACAGATGTTTTTC. This sequence encodes CACDILGDSTWDTRQMFF.

On this clone itself: A read error is the likely source, as a far larger clone sits one nucleotide away. Other DNA sequences within the sample encode an identical CDR3. The V call is TRDV2, the J call TRDJ2; TRDD3 matches 8 bases. This CDR3 spans 19 amino acids. V was clipped by 1 base and J by 4 bases; unmatched bases: 16. Germline-derived CDR1 and CDR2 are GEAIGNYY and EKD. CDR3 sequence reads: CACDTVLWGTENRTAQLFF. In DNA form, the CDR3 reads TGTGCCTGTGACACGGTACTCTGGGGGACCGAAAACAGGACAGCACAACTCTTCTTT.

This clone showed up just a few times. The TCRdb protein, from a much larger clone, departs from this DNA's translation at residue 7, likely by read error; the protein shown derives from the DNA. The genes are TRDV2 and TRDJ3; D not resolved. Trimming cost V 1 base and J 0 bases, with 15 bases left between them. The V gene's germline CDR1 is GEAIGNYY and CDR2 EKD. The CDR3 contains 19 residues. The CDR3 nucleotides are TGTGCCTGTGACACTTTGGGTCCCGTGAGCTCCTGGGACACCCGACAGATGTTTTTC. Its protein product is CACDTLGPVSSWDTRQMFF.

This clone came up a few times. A read error likely explains why the TCRdb protein, taken from a much larger clone, differs from this DNA's translation at residue 4; the protein shown is translated from the DNA. The rearrangement joins TRDV2 to TRDJ1; no reliable D call. The CDR3 contains 15 residues. Germline V gene lookup returns CDR1 GEAIGNYY and CDR2 EKD. The CDR3 DNA sequence: TGTGCCTGTGGCACCCTCGGGACGGCCAACGATAAACTCATCTTT. Its protein is CACGTLGTANDKLIF.

Details on this clone: Since a far larger clone is one base different, this is likely a read error. This sample includes further DNA sequences coding for the same CDR3. The CDR3 nucleotides are TGCGCCTGTGACAATACTGGGGGATACTTACCGTCCTGGGACACCCGACAGATGTTTTTC. As protein: CACDNTGGYLPSWDTRQMFF. V usage is TRDV2 and J usage is TRDJ3; 12 bases line up with TRDD3. This CDR3 is 20 amino acids long. Germline assignment: CDR1 GEAIGNYY and CDR2 EKD.

This clone was picked up a small number of times. The chain has TRDV2 and TRDJ1; TRDD3 agrees at 9 bases. The V segment lost 2 bases and the J segment 3 bases; nucleotides outside the gene matches: 6. In germline, CDR1 is GEAIGNYY, CDR2 EKD. The CDR3 extends over 15 amino acids. This CDR3 is CACDSVLGESDKLIF. The CDR3, as DNA: TGTGCCTGTGACAGTGTACTGGGGGAGTCCGATAAACTCATCTTT.

As to this clone: A read error is the likely source, as a far larger clone sits one nucleotide away. This CDR3 is also generated by other DNA sequences in the sample. The rearrangement links TRDV2 to TRDJ1; 13 bases line up with TRDD3. Germline CDR1 is GEAIGNYY and CDR2 is EKD. This CDR3 is built from 18 residues. CDR3 residues: CACDTLTGGYENTDKLIF. The CDR3 bases are TGTGCCTGTGACACGCTGACTGGGGGATACGAGAACACTGATAAACTCATCTTT.

There are many counts of this clone. This CDR3 is also generated by other DNA sequences in the sample. The J gene is TRDJ1, the V gene TRDV2; 7 nucleotides match TRDD3. V shed 3 bases, J shed 1 base, and the junction held 16 bases outside the gene matches. The CDR3 sequence is 18 residues long. Germline V lookup: CDR1 GEAIGNYY, CDR2 EKD. CDR3: CACDPLLRTGDPTDKLIF. Written as DNA, the CDR3 is TGTGCCTGTGACCCATTATTACGTACTGGGGACCCCACCGATAAACTCATCTTT.

This clone was picked up a small number of times. A read error is the likely source, as a far larger clone sits one nucleotide away. This specimen includes other DNA sequences encoding the same CDR3. The CDR3 region has the DNA TGTGCCTGTGACAAAGTGGGGGCTCCAGTTGTGACTGATAAACTCATCTTT. This sequence encodes CACDKVGAPVVTDKLIF. This chain connects TRDV2 to TRDJ1; D is possibly TRDD3 (6 bases). The CDR3 covers 17 residues. Germline values: CDR1 GEAIGNYY, CDR2 EKD. The ends were cut back, 2 bases at V and 5 bases at J, with 23 bases in the middle.

Comments on this clone: The protein that TCRdb holds for this DNA derives from a much larger clone and differs from the translated DNA at residue 12, which likely indicates a read error; the protein shown here is translated from the DNA. This sequence joins TRDV2 and TRDJ3; 7 bases match TRDD3. Germline V lookup: CDR1 GEAIGNYY, CDR2 EKD. CDR3 length equals 18 residues. The CDR3 is CACDMILGSSWGTRQMFF. Here the CDR3 DNA reads TGTGCCTGTGACATGATACTGGGGAGCTCCTGGGGCACCCGACAGATGTTTTTC.

The table lists this clone with a few counts. TCRdb assigns this DNA the protein of a much larger clone, which departs from its translation at residue 13; this likely reflects a read error, and the protein shown comes from translating the DNA. The gene calls are TRDV2 and TRDJ1, with 13 bases aligning to TRDD3. CDR3 length: 18 amino acids. V lost 4 bases, J lost 3 bases, and 13 bases stayed unmatched. Germline V gene lookup returns CDR1 GEAIGNYY and CDR2 EKD. CDR3 sequence reads: CACESLLGDTQRADKLIF. CDR3 coding DNA: TGTGCCTGTGAATCACTACTGGGGGATACGCAACGGGCCGATAAACTCATCTTT.

The sample holds a few counts of this clone. TCRdb records a much larger clone's protein for this DNA, with a difference at residue 11 that likely arises from a read error; the protein given is the translation of the DNA. This sequence joins TRDV2 and TRDJ1, with 11 bases that match TRDD3. With V trimmed by 2 bases and J by 0 bases, 10 bases remained unmatched. Looked up from germline, CDR1 is GEAIGNYY and CDR2 is EKD. CDR3 length: 18 amino acids. This CDR3 reads CACDSVLGDKRDTDKLIF. The DNA for the CDR3 is TGTGCCTGTGACAGTGTACTGGGGGATAAGAGGGACACCGATAAACTCATCTTT.

In this sample, this clone turned up many times. The chain links TRDV2 to TRDJ1; 11 nucleotides line up with TRDD3. Germline CDR1 reads GEAIGNYY; CDR2 reads EKD. With V trimmed by 4 bases and J by 4 bases, 10 bases remained unmatched. The CDR3 is 16 residues long. Here the CDR3 reads CACDLVGDTRNDKLIF. The CDR3 DNA follows: TGTGCCTGTGATTTAGTGGGGGATACGCGGAACGATAAACTCATCTTT.

This clone appeared a few times. Since a much larger clone is just one base distant, this may be a read error. This chain links TRDV2 with TRDJ2; a possible D gene is TRDD3 (6 bases). This CDR3 has 19 amino acids. CDR1 GEAIGNYY and CDR2 EKD come from the germline V gene. The CDR3 here is CACGTVGGEKATLTAQLFF. The DNA of the CDR3 is TGTGCCTGTGGCACCGTGGGGGGGGAGAAAGCGACTTTGACAGCACAACTCTTCTTT.

This clone was counted a few times. It differs at one base from a far larger clone, so likely a read error. Additional DNA sequences in this sample encode the identical CDR3. The rearrangement uses TRDV2 and TRDJ1; 8 nucleotides match TRDD3. The length of the CDR3 is 17 residues. Germline V gives CDR1 GEAIGNYY, CDR2 EKD. CDR3 bases: TGTGCTTGTGACTCTCTCATGGGGGATCGCATCGCCGATAAACTCATCTTT. Amino acids: CACDSLMGDRIADKLIF.

This clone was seen a few times. A read error is likely here: a far larger clone is one base away. This chain's CDR3 is CACDTVGDTSSWGTRQMFF. As DNA, the CDR3 is TGTGCCTGTGACACCGTAGGGGATACCAGCTCCTGGGGCACCCGACAGATGTTTTTC. The rearrangement joins TRDV2 to TRDJ3; 8 nucleotides agree with TRDD3. The V gene's germline CDR1 is GEAIGNYY and CDR2 EKD. The CDR3 sequence is 19 residues long.

Here the CDR3 DNA reads TGTGCCTGTGAACCTCTAGCCTTACTGGGGGACTTCAACACCGATAAACTCATCTTT. It translates to CACEPLALLGDFNTDKLIF. V and J are TRDV2 and TRDJ1, with 9 positions matching TRDD3. The CDR3 has 19 residues. The V gene's germline CDR1 is GEAIGNYY and CDR2 EKD. J lost 0 bases, V lost 4 bases, and 17 bases had no gene match.

Only a few counts were recorded for this clone. With a far larger clone one base away, a read error is the likely cause. Other DNA variants within this sample encode the same CDR3. J is TRDJ1 and V is TRDV2, with 8 bases that match TRDD3. The CDR3 covers 14 residues. CDR1 and CDR2 (germline): GEAIGNYY, EKD. CDR3 in DNA: TGTGCCTGTGACACCTGGGGGATCGCCGATAAGCTCATCTTT. Its protein is CACDTWGIADKLIF.

A note on this clone: This sequence is one base from a far larger clone and is likely a read error. The sample contains more than one DNA sequence encoding this CDR3. The chain joins TRDV2 to TRDJ3, with 11 bases lining up with TRDD3. The CDR3 spans 18 residues. From germline, CDR1 is GEAIGNYY and CDR2 EKD. The CDR3 here is CACDILGDSTWDTRQMFF. The CDR3 DNA reads TGTGCCTGCGACATACTGGGGGATAGTACCTGGGACACCCGACAGATGTTTTTC.

This clone was seen repeatedly, ten times or more. This probably arose from a read error, given a far larger clone one base away. The chain carries TRDV2 and TRDJ1; the match to TRDD3 covers 10 bases. J lost 1 base, V lost 5 bases, and 9 bases had no gene match. This CDR3 region has 16 residues. The germline gives CDR1 GEAIGNYY, CDR2 EKD. The CDR3 protein is CACGPLLGDSTDKLIF. For the CDR3, the DNA is TGTGCCTGTGGCCCTTTACTGGGGGATTCCACCGATAAACTCATCTTT.

On this clone: Translating this DNA gives a protein that differs at residue 4 from the TCRdb one, which belongs to a much larger clone; a read error is likely, and the protein shown is this translation. This chain connects TRDV2 to TRDJ1; no definite D call. CDR3 length: 13 amino acids. The ends were cut back, 5 bases at V and 2 bases at J, with 11 bases in the middle. Germline CDR1 reads GEAIGNYY; CDR2 reads EKD. This CDR3 reads CACAPLLTDKLIF. The DNA of the CDR3 is TGTGCCTGTGCTCCTCTGTTGACCGATAAACTCATCTTT.

The sample holds many counts of this clone. A far larger clone is one nucleotide away, so this likely arose from a read error. Within the sample, other DNA sequences also encode this same CDR3. The chain recombines TRDV2 with TRDJ3; 8 bases align to TRDD3. This CDR3 comprises 19 residues. Germline CDR1 GEAIGNYY, CDR2 EKD. CDR3 protein: CACDTVGDTSSWDTRQMFF. CDR3 coding DNA: TGTGCCTGCGACACCGTAGGGGATACCAGCTCCTGGGACACCCGACAGATGTTTTTC.